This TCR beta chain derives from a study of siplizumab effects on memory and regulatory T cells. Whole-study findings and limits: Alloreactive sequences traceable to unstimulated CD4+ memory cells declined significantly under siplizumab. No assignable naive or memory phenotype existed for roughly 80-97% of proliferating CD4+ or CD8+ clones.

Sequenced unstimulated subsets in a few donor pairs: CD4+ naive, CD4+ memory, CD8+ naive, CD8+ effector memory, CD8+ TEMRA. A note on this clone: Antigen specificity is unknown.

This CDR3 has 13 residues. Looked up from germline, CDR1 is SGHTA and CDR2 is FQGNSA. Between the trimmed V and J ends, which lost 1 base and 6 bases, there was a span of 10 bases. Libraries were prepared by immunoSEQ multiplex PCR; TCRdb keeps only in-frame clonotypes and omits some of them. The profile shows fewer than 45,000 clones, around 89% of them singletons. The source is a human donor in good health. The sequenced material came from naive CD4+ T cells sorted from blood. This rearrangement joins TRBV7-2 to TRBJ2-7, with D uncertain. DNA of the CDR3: TGTGCCAGCAGCTTAGGTAGGGTTGGCGAGCAGTACTTC. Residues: CASSLGRVGEQYF.